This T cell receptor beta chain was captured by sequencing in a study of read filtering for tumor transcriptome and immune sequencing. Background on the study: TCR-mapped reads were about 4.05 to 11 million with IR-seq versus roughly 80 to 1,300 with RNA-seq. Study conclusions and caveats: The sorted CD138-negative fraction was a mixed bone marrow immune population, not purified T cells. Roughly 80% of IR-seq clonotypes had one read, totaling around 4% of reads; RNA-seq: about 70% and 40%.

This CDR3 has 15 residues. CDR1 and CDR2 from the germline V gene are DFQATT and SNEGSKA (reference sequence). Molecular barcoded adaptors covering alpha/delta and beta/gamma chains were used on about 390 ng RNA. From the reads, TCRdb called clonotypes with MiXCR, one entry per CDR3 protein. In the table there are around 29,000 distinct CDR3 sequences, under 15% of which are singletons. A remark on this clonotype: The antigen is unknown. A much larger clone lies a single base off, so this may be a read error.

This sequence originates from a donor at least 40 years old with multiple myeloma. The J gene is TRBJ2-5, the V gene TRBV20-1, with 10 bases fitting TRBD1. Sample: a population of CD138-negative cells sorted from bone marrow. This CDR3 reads CSAGDRDRGAETQYF. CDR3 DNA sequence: TGCAGTGCTGGAGATAGGGACAGGGGAGCGGAGACCCAGTACTTC.